This TCR beta chain was recorded in a study of OX40 agonist ivuxolimab in advanced cancers. The CDR3 is made up of 18 amino acids. Germline V CDR1 and CDR2: MNHEY, SMNVEV (reference sequence). Unmatched junction bases numbered 9, after V lost 0 bases and J lost 3 bases. In its sample, this clone was seen a few times. TCRdb's copy holds only in-frame clones and misses some; the assay was immunoSEQ multiplex PCR. In the table there are about 11,000 clones, 70% to 85% of which are singletons. The starting material was CD4+ or CD8+ T cells sorted from blood, obtained in a trial of the OX40 agonist ivuxolimab. The source of this sequence is an adult with an advanced solid tumor such as melanoma, head and neck, liver or kidney cancer. The rearrangement links TRBV27 to TRBJ2-1; 9 bases match TRBD2. CDR3 bases: TGTGCCAGCAGTTTATCGGCCCTAACTAGCGGGCTCTACAATGAGCAGTTCTTC. Its translation: CASSLSALTSGLYNEQFF.